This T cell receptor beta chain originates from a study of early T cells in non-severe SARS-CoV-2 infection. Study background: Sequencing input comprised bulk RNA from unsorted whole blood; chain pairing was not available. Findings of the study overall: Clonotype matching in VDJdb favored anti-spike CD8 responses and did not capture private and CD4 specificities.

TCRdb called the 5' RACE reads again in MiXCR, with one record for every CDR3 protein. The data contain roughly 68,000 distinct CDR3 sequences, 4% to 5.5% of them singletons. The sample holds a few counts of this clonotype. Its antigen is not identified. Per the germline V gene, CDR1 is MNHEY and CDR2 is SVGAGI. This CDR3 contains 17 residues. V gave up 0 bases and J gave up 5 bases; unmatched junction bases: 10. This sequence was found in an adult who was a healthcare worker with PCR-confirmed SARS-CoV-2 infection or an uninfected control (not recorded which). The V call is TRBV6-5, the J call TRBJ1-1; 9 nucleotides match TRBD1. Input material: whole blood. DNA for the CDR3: TGTGCCAGCAGTTACTCCGCGTCGCGGGGGACAGGGACTGAAGCTTTCTTT. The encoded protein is CASSYSASRGTGTEAFF.